Following are 27 T cell receptor beta chains from one sample sequenced in a study of blood T cell repertoires in COVID-19. The table came from immunoSEQ multiplex PCR; TCRdb's copy has only in-frame clones and leaves some out. The repertoire holds fewer than 300,000 clones, with approximately 90% as singletons. The sequenced material came from PBMCs or T cells enriched from blood (not recorded which). The receptor source for this set is a woman between 40 and 50 years old with acute COVID-19.

About this clone itself: An end of the junction differs from the germline gene, which may be a read error. V is TRBV7-2 and J is TRBJ1-5; the match to TRBD1 covers 8 bases. Germline V gives CDR1 SGHTA, CDR2 FQGNSA. This CDR3 contains 15 residues. CDR3 coding DNA: TGTGCCAGCAGCTCAGCTCCAGGGGGCAAACAGCCCCAGCATTTT. Its protein is CASSSAPGGKQPQHF.

The chain employs TRBV2 and TRBJ1-2, with D possibly being TRBD1 (5 bases). Germline CDR1 and CDR2: SNHLY and FYNNEI. The V and J ends lost 7 bases and 4 bases respectively, with 13 bases between them. This CDR3 has 13 amino acids. Written as DNA, the CDR3 is TGTGCCAGCAACGACAGAAAGAGCTATGGCTACACCTTC. Translating gives CASNDRKSYGYTF.

V usage is TRBV16 and J usage is TRBJ1-5; 8 nucleotides match TRBD1. V shed 0 bases and J 5 bases; nucleotides not matched to a gene: 12. This CDR3 has 18 residues. Per the germline V gene, CDR1 is KGHSY and CDR2 is FQNENV. Here the CDR3 reads CASSQSIRSGGTDQPQHF. The CDR3 nucleotides are TGTGCCAGCAGCCAATCGATACGCTCAGGGGGCACTGATCAGCCCCAGCATTTT.

The V call is TRBV9, the J call TRBJ1-5; perhaps TRBD1 as D (6 bases). V gave up 4 bases and J gave up 3 bases, with 11 bases separating them. Germline lookup yields CDR1 SGDLS and CDR2 YYNGEE. The CDR3 is 14 amino acids. The CDR3 nucleotides are TGTGCCAGCAGCATTGGACAGAACAATCAGCCCCAGCATTTT. Its translation is CASSIGQNNQPQHF.

With respect to this clone: As the CDR3 is not closed by the conserved phenylalanine or tryptophan, this likely results from a read error. The DNA is left out, because the CDR3 cannot be placed on it with certainty; the CDR3 is given as TCRdb lists it. The J gene is TRBJ1-1, the V gene TRBV19; TRBD1 is the table's D call, not checked against the DNA. From germline, CDR1 is LNHDA and CDR2 SQIVND (reference sequence). The CDR3 length is 8 residues, termini included. The CDR3: CASTALLG.

The CDR3 loop is CASSGRGTSGYNEQFF. CDR3 in DNA: TGTGCCAGCAGCGGAAGGGGGACTAGCGGTTACAATGAGCAGTTCTTC. The chain has TRBV9 and TRBJ2-1; 11 bases are shared with TRBD2. This CDR3 contains 16 residues. V dropped 3 bases and J dropped 4; count of bases not matched to a gene: 6. Looked up from germline, CDR1 is SGDLS and CDR2 is YYNGEE.

The rearrangement uses TRBV7-3 and TRBJ2-7, with 10 bases that match TRBD1. CDR3 length: 15 residues. V lost 5 bases, J lost 2 bases, and 6 bases stayed unmatched. Germline values: CDR1 SGHTA, CDR2 FQGTGA. In DNA, the CDR3 is TGTGCCAGCAGCCAAGACAGGGGGCGAACCTACGAGCAGTACTTC. It translates to CASSQDRGRTYEQYF.

The chain carries TRBV27 and TRBJ2-5, with 9 bases that match TRBD2. CDR1 and CDR2 from the germline V gene are MNHEY and SMNVEV (reference sequence). Unmatched junction bases numbered 12, after V lost 5 bases and J lost 2 bases. This CDR3 is 17 amino acids long. The CDR3 loop reads CASSPGSGRHQQETQYF. DNA for the CDR3: TGTGCCAGCAGTCCGGGGAGCGGGAGGCACCAGCAAGAGACCCAGTACTTC.

The chain links TRBV30 to TRBJ1-2, with 12 bases matching TRBD1. The CDR3 extends over 11 amino acids. From germline, CDR1 is GTSNPN and CDR2 SVGIG (reference sequence). After removal of 4 bases from V and 13 bases from J, the junction contained 4 bases not matched to a gene. This chain's CDR3 is CAWTGQGAITF. The CDR3 bases are TGTGCCTGGACGGGACAGGGGGCGATCACCTTC.

This chain uses TRBV19 with TRBJ2-2, with D tentatively TRBD2 (6 bases). The V gene lost 10 bases and the J gene lost 0 bases, with 15 bases spanning the gap. From germline, CDR1 is LNHDA and CDR2 SQIVND (reference sequence). CDR3 size: 15 residues. The CDR3 DNA reads as TGTGCCATCCCCTCCCGGGACTCGAACACCGGGGAGCTGTTTTTT. Residues: CAIPSRDSNTGELFF.

The gene calls are TRBV12-5 and TRBJ2-7; the match to TRBD1 covers 7 bases. The CDR3 spans 15 residues. Trimming cost V 0 bases and J 4 bases; bases outside gene matches: 6. The V gene's germline CDR1 is LGHNT and CDR2 FRNRAP. The CDR3, as DNA: TGTGCTAGTGGTTTGGTACAAGGACAGGTGTACGAGCAGTACTTC. This gives the protein CASGLVQGQVYEQYF. Together with reference TRBV12-5 and TRBJ2-7, the CDR3 gives the full variable domain: DARVTQTPRHKVTEMGQEVTMRCQPILGHNTVFWYRQTMMQGLELLAYFRNRAPLDDSGMPKDRFSAEMPDATLATLKIQPSEPRDSAVYFCASGLVQGQVYEQYFGPGTRLTVT.

CDR3 residues: CATSEGQGGNQPQHF. DNA for the CDR3: TGTGCCACCAGTGAAGGTCAGGGGGGTAATCAGCCCCAGCATTTT. The chain employs TRBV24-1 and TRBJ1-5, with 7 nucleotides matching TRBD1. Trimming cost V 4 bases and J 4 bases; bases outside gene matches: 6. Per germline, CDR1 KGHDR and CDR2 SFDVKD. This CDR3 comprises 15 residues.

This chain joins TRBV2 and TRBJ1-1; D gene uncertain. Germline CDR1 and CDR2: SNHLY and FYNNEI. The CDR3 sequence is 13 residues long. Trimming pared 3 bases from V and 5 bases from J, leaving 10 bases between. In nucleotides, the CDR3 is TGTGCCAGCAGTGATGGAGGGATGACTGAAGCTTTCTTT. This gives the protein CASSDGGMTEAFF.

The rearrangement uses TRBV5-6 and TRBJ1-5; a weak D match, TRBD1 (5 bases). Trimming took 0 bases from V and 2 from J, leaving 12 bases between them. Germline assignment: CDR1 SGHDT and CDR2 YYEEEE. The CDR3 extends over 16 amino acids. The CDR3 loop reads CASSLDGGAGNQPQHF. The DNA of the CDR3 is TGTGCCAGCAGCTTGGACGGGGGAGCGGGCAATCAGCCCCAGCATTTT.

This clone showed up just a few times. The chain joins TRBV20-1 to TRBJ2-2; 8 positions agree with TRBD2. The CDR3 sequence is 15 residues long. Germline assignment: CDR1 DFQATT and CDR2 SNEGSKA (reference sequence). V was clipped by 3 bases and J by 7 bases; unmatched bases: 10. CDR3 amino acids: CSASIPGGRNGELFF. The CDR3 bases are TGCAGTGCTAGTATACCGGGGGGGCGGAACGGGGAGCTGTTTTTT.

The chain is built from TRBV27 and TRBJ2-7; 11 nucleotides agree with TRBD2. The CDR3 consists of 14 residues. V shed 4 bases, J shed 2 bases, and the junction held 1 base outside the gene matches. Germline CDR1 and CDR2: MNHEY and SMNVEV (reference sequence). CDR3 coding DNA: TGTGCCAGCAGTTCACTAGCGGGAGCCTACGAGCAGTACTTC. Its translation: CASSSLAGAYEQYF.

The V and J genes are TRBV28 and TRBJ2-3; D is unclear. Germline CDR1 MDHEN, CDR2 SYDVKM. The CDR3 length is 14 residues. The germline V and J ends were trimmed by 3 bases and 1 base, with 8 bases remaining between them. The CDR3, as DNA: TGTGCCAGCAGTTTGGGCTCACGCACAGATACGCAGTATTTT. Its protein product is CASSLGSRTDTQYF.

The rearrangement joins TRBV18 to TRBJ1-3; 7 positions agree with TRBD1. The CDR3 sequence is 16 residues long. Germline V CDR1 and CDR2: KGHSH, LQKENI. J lost 0 bases, V lost 6 bases, and 8 bases had no gene match. CDR3 sequence (DNA): TGTGCCAGCTCTCTCGGACAGGCAAACTCTGGAAACACCATATATTTT. Translating gives CASSLGQANSGNTIYF.

The gene calls are TRBV5-1 and TRBJ2-7; 11 bases agree with TRBD2. Trimming cost V 0 bases and J 2 bases; bases outside gene matches: 4. Looked up from germline, CDR1 is SGHRS and CDR2 is YFSETQ. This CDR3 region has 16 residues. The CDR3 DNA is TGCGCCAGCAGCTTGGAGCCACTAGCGGGAGCCTACGAGCAGTACTTC. Its translation: CASSLEPLAGAYEQYF.

This clone was observed a single time. V usage is TRBV25-1 and J usage is TRBJ2-5; 8 nucleotides match TRBD2. Germline loops: CDR1 MGHDK, CDR2 SYGVNS. The CDR3 has 14 residues. The J segment lost 4 bases and the V segment lost 8 bases, leaving 9 bases of the junction unmatched. The CDR3 loop reads CASPLCGGRETQYF. In nucleotides, the CDR3 is TGTGCCAGCCCCTTGTGCGGGGGGCGAGAGACCCAGTACTTC.

A few counts support this clone. The chain joins TRBV5-1 to TRBJ1-1, with D possibly TRBD1 on 5 matching bases. The V end lost 1 base, the J end lost 5 bases, and 18 bases lay between the germline ends. CDR1 and CDR2 (germline): SGHRS, YFSETQ. This CDR3 is built from 16 residues. In DNA form, the CDR3 reads TGCGCCAGCAGCTTGAGGCAGGGTGGTGTTAGGACTGAAGCTTTCTTT. It codes for CASSLRQGGVRTEAFF.

This chain uses TRBV18 with TRBJ2-6; the D is unclear. The V gene lost 5 bases and the J gene lost 0 bases, with 8 bases spanning the gap. Germline-derived CDR1 and CDR2 are KGHSH and LQKENI. This CDR3 contains 15 residues. The CDR3: CASSSGGSGANVLTF. In nucleotides, the CDR3 is TGTGCCAGCTCATCCGGCGGCTCTGGGGCCAACGTCCTGACTTTC.

The rearrangement joins TRBV30 to TRBJ1-3; no clear D. The CDR3 contains 17 residues. V lost 3 bases and J lost 0, with 18 bases in between. Germline V gene lookup returns CDR1 GTSNPN and CDR2 SVGIG (reference sequence). The CDR3 sequence: CAWSPQGRRDSGNTIYF. The CDR3 nucleotides read TGTGCCTGGAGCCCCCAAGGGAGACGGGACTCTGGAAACACCATATATTTT.

J is TRBJ2-1 and V is TRBV9; 10 nucleotides line up with TRBD2. The trim removed 0 bases at V and 9 bases at J, leaving 6 bases unmatched. CDR1 is SGDLS, CDR2 YYNGEE, per germline. The CDR3 consists of 15 residues. The CDR3, as DNA: TGTGCCAGCAGCGTAGGGGCTAGCGGGAGTAGTGAGCAGTTCTTC. It codes for CASSVGASGSSEQFF.

The chain recombines TRBV19 with TRBJ2-1, with 7 bases aligning to TRBD1. Germline V gene lookup returns CDR1 LNHDA and CDR2 SQIVND (reference sequence). J was trimmed by 2 bases and V by 9 bases; bases with no gene match: 10. The CDR3 extends over 15 amino acids. The CDR3 spells CASQSLQGAYNEQFF. CDR3 nucleotide sequence: TGTGCCAGCCAGTCGCTCCAGGGGGCCTACAATGAGCAGTTCTTC.

This chain joins TRBV12-3 or TRBV12-4 and TRBJ1-2; the D gene is possibly TRBD1 (6 bases). V dropped 6 bases and J dropped 5 bases, with 13 bases sitting between them. CDR3 length: 13 amino acids. CDR3 bases: TGTGCCAGCAGGGGAGGGGGACGATATGGCTACACCTTC. Encoded protein: CASRGGGRYGYTF.

In this sample, this clone turned up a few times. The chain carries TRBV10-3 and TRBJ1-2, with 7 bases that match TRBD1. The germline V gene has CDR1 ENHRY and CDR2 SYGVKD. Unmatched junction bases numbered 1, after V lost 5 bases and J lost 7 bases. The CDR3 loop spans 11 amino acids. The CDR3 DNA is TGTGCCATCAGTTCAGGGGGTGGCTACACCTTC. It encodes CAISSGGGYTF.